The 27 T cell receptor beta chains below come from one sample, sequenced in a study of cytomegalovirus exposure and HLA in healthy donors. PCR involved 60 Vbeta and 13 Jbeta primers. This table comes from immunoSEQ multiplex PCR, and its TCRdb copy is limited to in-frame clones, with some not included. The table lists roughly 150,000 clones, around 84% of them singletons. Sequences were obtained from PBMCs. These receptors were collected from a woman younger than 30 in good health and CMV-seronegative.

This rearrangement joins TRBV9 to TRBJ2-3; possible D gene TRBD2, 6 bases. The CDR3 has 16 amino acids. Deletions cut 0 bases from V and 4 bases from J, with 15 bases between. CDR1 and CDR2 (germline): SGDLS, YYNGEE. CDR3 sequence: CASSVAVGGGSDTQYF. In nucleotides, the CDR3 is TGTGCCAGCAGCGTAGCGGTGGGGGGAGGTTCAGATACGCAGTATTTT.

This sequence joins TRBV7-9 and TRBJ2-5; tentative D call: TRBD1 (6 bases). This CDR3 spans 14 amino acids. V gave up 3 bases and J gave up 4 bases, with 12 bases separating them. Germline values: CDR1 SEHNR, CDR2 FQNEAQ (reference sequence). The CDR3 DNA reads as TGTGCCAGCAGCTTGGATACAGGGATAGAGACCCAGTACTTC. It translates to CASSLDTGIETQYF.

This clone was found a few times. CDR3: CASSELRGQSNQPQHF. The CDR3 DNA reads TGTGCCAGCAGTGAATTAAGGGGGCAGAGCAATCAGCCCCAGCATTTT. This rearrangement joins TRBV6-4 to TRBJ1-5, with 7 bases fitting TRBD1. The CDR3 length is 16 residues. Germline assignment: CDR1 MRHNA and CDR2 SNTAGT. V shed 3 bases, J shed 1 base, and the junction held 6 bases outside the gene matches.

The chain uses TRBV5-1 and TRBJ2-5, with 9 bases aligning to TRBD2. The J call could be wrong; TRBJ2-7 is a better fit for the DNA end. CDR3 size: 14 residues. The germline CDR1 and CDR2 sequences are SGHRS and YFSETQ. The CDR3 reads CATGTGTSYNEQYF. DNA of the CDR3: TGCGCCACCGGGACCGGGACTAGCTATAACGAGCAGTACTTC.

This chain uses TRBV6-1 with TRBJ2-7; TRBD1 matches 9 bases. CDR1 is MNHNS, CDR2 SASEGT, per germline. The V segment lost 4 bases and the J segment 0 bases; nucleotides outside the gene matches: 10. The CDR3 covers 17 residues. The CDR3 DNA reads TGTGCCAGCAGTGGAAAATCCGGACAGGGGTTCTCCTACGAGCAGTACTTC. Its protein is CASSGKSGQGFSYEQYF.

This clone was counted once. The chain carries TRBV5-1 and TRBJ1-2, with TRBD1 matching 9 bases. With V trimmed by 0 bases and J by 8 bases, 17 bases remained unmatched. This CDR3 contains 18 residues. The germline V gene encodes CDR1 SGHRS and CDR2 YFSETQ. This CDR3 is CASSLGLPGQGREGGYTF. In nucleotides, the CDR3 is TGCGCCAGCAGCTTGGGGCTTCCGGGACAGGGAAGGGAAGGAGGCTACACCTTC. Full variable domain (outside the CDR3, taken from reference TRBV5-1 and TRBJ1-2): KAGVTQTPRYLIKTRGQQVTLSCSPISGHRSVSWYQQTPGQGLQFLFEYFSETQRNKGNFPGRFSGRQFSNSRSEMNVSTLELGDSALYLCASSLGLPGQGREGGYTFGSGTRLTVV.

This sequence joins TRBV28 and TRBJ1-4; 8 positions agree with TRBD1. The CDR3 spans 14 residues. Trimming took 2 bases from V and 6 from J; bases not matched to a gene: 2. CDR1 MDHEN and CDR2 SYDVKM come from the germline V gene. The CDR3 DNA reads TGTGCCAGCAGTTTAGCGGGACAGGATGAAAAACTGTTTTTT. This codes for CASSLAGQDEKLFF.

The V gene is TRBV11-2, the J gene TRBJ1-3, with D hard to call. Between the trimmed V and J ends, which lost 5 bases and 0 bases, there was a span of 11 bases. Germline V gives CDR1 SGHAT, CDR2 FQNNGV. The CDR3 contains 15 residues. CDR3 DNA sequence: TGTGCCAGCAGCGAGCGGTCCTTCTCTGGAAACACCATATATTTT. This codes for CASSERSFSGNTIYF. The variable domain in full, with the rest retrieved from reference TRBV11-2 and TRBJ1-3, is EAGVAQSPRYKIIEKRQSVAFWCNPISGHATLYWYQQILGQGPKLLIQFQNNGVVDDSQLPKDRFSAERLKGVDSTLKIQPAKLEDSAVYLCASSERSFSGNTIYFGEGSWLTVV.

This clone was found once. The J gene is TRBJ1-1, the V gene TRBV6-4; weak D call: TRBD1 (5 bases). Germline loops: CDR1 MRHNA, CDR2 SNTAGT. The CDR3 consists of 14 residues. Trimming took 6 bases from V and 5 from J, leaving 16 bases between them. CDR3 residues: CASSPTAGWTEAFF. The DNA of the CDR3 is TGTGCCAGCAGCCCGACGGCAGGGTGGACTGAAGCTTTCTTT.

The rearrangement uses TRBV28 and TRBJ2-7; 7 bases align to TRBD1. Germline V gene sequence: CDR1 MDHEN, CDR2 SYDVKM. V shed 4 bases, J shed 0 bases, and the junction held 3 bases outside the gene matches. There are 14 residues in the CDR3. Here the CDR3 DNA reads TGTGCCAGCAGTTACAGGGACAGCTCCTACGAGCAGTACTTC. Translated: CASSYRDSSYEQYF.

This rearrangement joins TRBV19 to TRBJ2-1, with D hard to call. The CDR3 has 12 residues. Germline V gene lookup returns CDR1 LNHDA and CDR2 SQIVND (reference sequence). The V end was cut by 4 bases, the J end by 4 bases, with 5 bases between. CDR3 loop: CASSTRYNEQFF. The CDR3, as DNA: TGTGCCAGTAGTACGAGATACAATGAGCAGTTCTTC.

This chain connects TRBV30 to TRBJ2-3, with D perhaps matching TRBD2 (5 bases). Germline CDR1 GTSNPN, CDR2 SVGIG (reference sequence). The CDR3 consists of 14 residues. V was trimmed by 2 bases and J by 3 bases, leaving 12 bases between them. The CDR3 bases are TGTGCCTGGAGTTTTAAACGGGGAACAGATACGCAGTATTTT. Encoded protein: CAWSFKRGTDTQYF.

CDR3 in amino acids: CASSGVGDTQYF. The CDR3, as DNA: TGTGCCAGCAGCGGTGTCGGGGATACGCAGTATTTT. The chain joins TRBV9 to TRBJ2-3; D gene ambiguous. This CDR3 is built from 12 residues. Germline assignment: CDR1 SGDLS and CDR2 YYNGEE. V dropped 3 bases and J dropped 6 bases, with 8 bases sitting between them.

The chain combines TRBV28 with TRBJ2-5; a weak D match, TRBD2 (8 bases). Germline CDR1 reads MDHEN; CDR2 reads SYDVKM. The CDR3 has 15 residues. The CDR3 nucleotides are TGTGCTACCACGGGAGGGGGCGCGTGGGGGGAGACCCAGTACTTC. Translated, it gives CATTGGGAWGETQYF.

The genes are TRBV5-1 and TRBJ2-7; D is perhaps TRBD2 (6 bases). The germline V gene has CDR1 SGHRS and CDR2 YFSETQ. CDR3 length equals 15 residues. V was shortened by 0 bases and J by 2 bases, with 12 bases between the two germline ends. CDR3 DNA: TGCGCCAGCAGCTTGGAGGGCGGGGTCCCCTACGAGCAGTACTTC. This sequence encodes CASSLEGGVPYEQYF. The variable domain in full, with the rest retrieved from reference TRBV5-1 and TRBJ2-7, is KAGVTQTPRYLIKTRGQQVTLSCSPISGHRSVSWYQQTPGQGLQFLFEYFSETQRNKGNFPGRFSGRQFSNSRSEMNVSTLELGDSALYLCASSLEGGVPYEQYFGPGTRLTVT.

The CDR3 protein is CASSDDREPYEQYF. The CDR3 DNA follows: TGTGCCAGCAGCGACGATAGGGAGCCCTACGAGCAGTACTTC. The chain has TRBV7-2 and TRBJ2-7, with D perhaps TRBD2 (5 bases). The CDR3 sequence is 14 residues long. V was shortened by 5 bases and J by 2 bases, with 13 bases between the two germline ends. The germline V gene encodes CDR1 SGHTA and CDR2 FQGNSA.

The chain carries TRBV19 and TRBJ2-2; possible D gene TRBD1, 6 bases. Germline assignment: CDR1 LNHDA and CDR2 SQIVND (reference sequence). Trimming cost V 3 bases and J 6 bases, with 14 bases left between them. The CDR3 totals 15 residues. The CDR3 reads CASSISAQGAGELFF. The CDR3 nucleotides are TGTGCCAGTAGTATTTCCGCACAGGGCGCCGGGGAGCTGTTTTTT.

CDR3 amino acids: CASRKQGETQYF. The DNA for the CDR3 is TGTGCCAGCAGGAAACAGGGGGAGACCCAGTACTTC. V gene TRBV28 combines with J gene TRBJ2-5; 7 bases are a match to TRBD1. V lost 6 bases and J lost 5; bases outside the gene matches: 3. There are 12 residues in the CDR3. Germline V gene sequence: CDR1 MDHEN, CDR2 SYDVKM.

The gene calls are TRBV18 and TRBJ2-7, with D possibly TRBD2 on 6 matching bases. Trimming stripped 11 bases from V and 0 bases from J, with 17 bases between. CDR1 and CDR2 (germline): KGHSH, LQKENI. The CDR3 length is 14 residues. The CDR3 bases are TGTGCCGGTACCTCGGGACTGAGCTCCTACGAGCAGTACTTC. Amino acid sequence: CAGTSGLSSYEQYF.

The V and J genes are TRBV7-2 and TRBJ1-5; TRBD1 agrees at 9 bases. Germline lookup yields CDR1 SGHTA and CDR2 FQGNSA. V was pared by 5 bases and J by 6 bases, with 2 bases of the junction left unmatched. This CDR3 comprises 13 residues. CDR3 region: CASSAQGAQPQHF. In DNA, the CDR3 is TGTGCCAGCAGCGCACAGGGGGCTCAGCCCCAGCATTTT.

About this clone itself: This sample also contains other DNA sequences that code for the same CDR3. The chain links TRBV2 to TRBJ2-7; 7 bases line up with TRBD2. The CDR3 totals 12 residues. Germline values: CDR1 SNHLY, CDR2 FYNNEI. Germline trimming cut 6 bases from V and 5 bases from J; bases unmatched to any gene: 4. The chain's CDR3 is CASRRGGDEQYF. The CDR3 nucleotides read TGTGCCAGCAGGCGGGGAGGGGACGAGCAGTACTTC. Looking up the rest from reference TRBV2 and TRBJ2-7 gives the full variable domain: EPEVTQTPSHQVTQMGQEVILRCVPISNHLYFYWYRQILGQKVEFLVSFYNNEISEKSEIFDDQFSVERPDGSNFTLKIRSTKLEDSAMYFCASRRGGDEQYFGPGTRLTVT.

The gene calls are TRBV28 and TRBJ2-7; weak D call: TRBD2 (5 bases). Per germline, CDR1 MDHEN and CDR2 SYDVKM. CDR3 length equals 13 residues. V shed 6 bases and J shed 6 bases, with 15 bases lying between them. The DNA of the CDR3 is TGTGCCAGCAGACGGACGGGATCCGGCGAGCAGTACTTC. It encodes CASRRTGSGEQYF.

The chain employs TRBV13 and TRBJ2-7; 7 bases agree with TRBD1. The CDR3 sequence is 16 residues long. CDR1 and CDR2 from the germline V gene are PRHDT and FYEKMQ (reference sequence). With 5 bases clipped from V and 2 bases from J, the junction kept 12 bases outside the gene matches. CDR3 DNA: TGTGCCAGCAGCCAAGACCCCAGGGGGAGTACCTACGAGCAGTACTTC. This codes for CASSQDPRGSTYEQYF. Looking up the rest from reference TRBV13 and TRBJ2-7 gives the full variable domain: AAGVIQSPRHLIKEKRETATLKCYPIPRHDTVYWYQQGPGQDPQFLISFYEKMQSDKGSIPDRFSAQQFSDYHSELNMSSLELGDSALYFCASSQDPRGSTYEQYFGPGTRLTVT.

The rearrangement joins TRBV7-9 to TRBJ1-2; 9 bases match TRBD1. This CDR3 has 13 amino acids. V gave up 5 bases and J gave up 8 bases; unmatched junction bases: 6. Germline-derived CDR1 and CDR2 are SEHNR and FQNEAQ (reference sequence). In nucleotides, the CDR3 is TGTGCCAGCAGCGCGGACAGGGGAGGCGGCTACACCTTC. It specifies CASSADRGGGYTF. Using reference TRBV7-9 and TRBJ1-2 for the parts outside the CDR3, the full variable domain is DTGVSQNPRHKITKRGQNVTFRCDPISEHNRLYWYRQTLGQGPEFLTYFQNEAQLEKSRLLSDRFSAERPKGSFSTLEIQRTEQGDSAMYLCASSADRGGGYTFGSGTRLTVV.

V usage is TRBV19 and J usage is TRBJ1-5; tentative D call: TRBD1 (6 bases). The V end lost 5 bases, the J end lost 13 bases, and 15 bases lay between the germline ends. This CDR3 region has 12 residues. Germline V gene sequence: CDR1 LNHDA, CDR2 SQIVND (reference sequence). The CDR3 loop is CASSPEDSPQHF. CDR3 coding DNA: TGTGCCAGTAGTCCCGAGGACAGCCCTCAGCATTTT. Together with reference TRBV19 and TRBJ1-5, the CDR3 gives the full variable domain: DGGITQSPKYLFRKEGQNVTLSCEQNLNHDAMYWYRQDPGQGLRLIYYSQIVNDFQKGDIAEGYSVSREKKESFPLTVTSAQKNPTAFYLCASSPEDSPQHFGDGTRLSIL.

The chain employs TRBV10-3 and TRBJ1-3; D is uncertain. Trimming took 4 bases from V and 7 from J, leaving 5 bases between them. This CDR3 region has 11 residues. The germline CDR1 and CDR2 sequences are ENHRY and SYGVKD. The CDR3 nucleotides read TGTGCCATCAGTGTACTGAACACCATATATTTT. Translated, it gives CAISVLNTIYF.

The chain combines TRBV5-4 with TRBJ2-1, with 13 nucleotides matching TRBD2. This CDR3 is built from 15 residues. CDR1 is SGHNT and CDR2 is YYREEE in the germline V gene (reference sequence). Trimming at V came to 3 bases and at J to 6 bases, leaving 3 bases not matched to a gene. Here the CDR3 DNA reads TGTGCCAGCAGCTACGGACTAGCGGGAGTCAATGAGCAGTTCTTC. Translation: CASSYGLAGVNEQFF.